Following are 7 T cell receptor beta chains from one sample sequenced in a study of radiotherapy plus CTLA-4 blockade in lung cancer. TCRdb's copy holds only in-frame clones and misses some; the assay was immunoSEQ multiplex PCR. The sample records around 22,000 clones, around 70% being singletons. The material sequenced was peripheral blood, taken from a patient treated with radiotherapy plus ipilimumab. All receptors come from a human donor with non-small cell lung cancer whose response to radiotherapy plus ipilimumab could not be evaluated.

The chain links TRBV5-1 to TRBJ1-1, with 9 bases fitting TRBD1. The V gene end was trimmed by 4 bases and the J gene end by 2 bases; junction bases not matched to a gene: 9. Germline CDR1 is SGHRS and CDR2 is YFSETQ. The CDR3 is 16 residues long. CDR3 residues: CASSVGGGQGNTEAFF. The DNA of the CDR3 is TGCGCCAGCAGCGTGGGGGGGGGACAGGGCAACACTGAAGCTTTCTTT.

The chain's CDR3 is CASSPPTSRGEQYF. The CDR3, as DNA: TGTGCCAGCTCACCCCCGACTAGTCGCGGCGAGCAGTACTTC. V usage is TRBV18 and J usage is TRBJ2-7; perhaps TRBD2 as D (6 bases). V lost 3 bases and J 6 bases, leaving 15 bases between the germline ends. The CDR3 is made up of 14 amino acids. Germline CDR1 is KGHSH and CDR2 is LQKENI.

This clone has just a few counts. The V gene is TRBV19, the J gene TRBJ1-1, with TRBD1 matching 7 bases. The CDR3 runs 16 residues. Germline V gene sequence: CDR1 LNHDA, CDR2 SQIVND (reference sequence). V shed 5 bases and J 0 bases; nucleotides not matched to a gene: 9. The CDR3 sequence is CASSLGDRPMNTEAFF. CDR3 DNA sequence: TGTGCCAGTAGTTTGGGGGACAGACCAATGAACACTGAAGCTTTCTTT.

This clone was observed a handful of times. The chain employs TRBV7-6 and TRBJ2-3; D gene ambiguous. The germline V gene has CDR1 SGHVS and CDR2 FNYEAQ. Between the trimmed V and J ends, which lost 2 bases and 1 base, there was a span of 10 bases. This CDR3 comprises 15 residues. The CDR3 spells CASSLMIGRTDTQYF. The CDR3 bases are TGTGCCAGCAGCTTAATGATCGGTCGCACAGATACGCAGTATTTT.

Written as DNA, the CDR3 is TGTGCCAGCAGGGCCCAGGGTTTGTCTAATGAAAAACTGTTTTTT. This sequence encodes CASRAQGLSNEKLFF. The chain uses TRBV2 and TRBJ1-4; possibly TRBD1 for D (5 bases). CDR1 and CDR2 (germline): SNHLY, FYNNEI. The ends were cut back, 6 bases at V and 3 bases at J, with 14 bases in the middle. The CDR3 totals 15 residues.

In this sample, this clone turned up a few times. The rearrangement joins TRBV2 to TRBJ1-6; the match to TRBD1 covers 7 bases. The CDR3 sequence is 14 residues long. Germline trimming cut 6 bases from V and 5 bases from J; bases unmatched to any gene: 4. The V gene's germline CDR1 is SNHLY and CDR2 FYNNEI. CDR3 residues: CASSQQGDNSPLHF. CDR3 nucleotide sequence: TGTGCCAGCAGCCAGCAGGGGGATAATTCACCCCTCCACTTT.

CDR3 in amino acids: CASSPARTGGTEAFF. DNA of the CDR3: TGCGCCAGCAGCCCGGCCCGGACAGGGGGCACTGAAGCTTTCTTT. J is TRBJ1-1 and V is TRBV5-1, with 10 positions matching TRBD1. J gave up 4 bases and V 4 bases, and 7 bases lay outside the gene matches. Germline assignment: CDR1 SGHRS and CDR2 YFSETQ. The CDR3 is made up of 15 amino acids.